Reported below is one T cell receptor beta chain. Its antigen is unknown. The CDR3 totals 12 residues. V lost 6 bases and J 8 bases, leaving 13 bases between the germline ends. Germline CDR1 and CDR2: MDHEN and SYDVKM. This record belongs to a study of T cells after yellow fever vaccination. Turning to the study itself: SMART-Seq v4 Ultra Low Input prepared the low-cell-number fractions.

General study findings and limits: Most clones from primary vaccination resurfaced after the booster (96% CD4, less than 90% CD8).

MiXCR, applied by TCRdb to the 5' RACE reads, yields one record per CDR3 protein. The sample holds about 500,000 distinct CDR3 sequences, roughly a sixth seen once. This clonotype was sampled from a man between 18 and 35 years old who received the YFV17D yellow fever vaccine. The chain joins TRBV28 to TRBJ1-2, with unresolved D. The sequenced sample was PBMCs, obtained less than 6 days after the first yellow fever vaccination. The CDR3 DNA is TGTGCCAGCAGCCCCCCGGGTTTAGGCTACACCTTC. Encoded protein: CASSPPGLGYTF.